This T cell receptor (beta chain) was profiled in a study of cytomegalovirus exposure and HLA in healthy donors (dated by TCRdb to 2015 to 2018). Study-level background: According to a later analysis, the 100 to 150 validation repertoires were produced on the same platform as the approximately 690 repertoires of the first cohort. The study was designed to test whether signatures of past pathogen exposure could be identified by cataloging public T cell receptors. Along with the approximately 670-subject first cohort, a separate validation cohort of around 110 different subjects was used. The study combined high-throughput TCR immunosequencing, statistical association of individual TCRs with disease status, and machine learning to predict cytomegalovirus infection status.

The donors belonged to the validation cohort of roughly 120 subjects, which was separate from the roughly 670-subject first cohort. Via the germline V gene, CDR1 is MRHNA and CDR2 SNTAGT. V is cut back by 8 bases and J by 4 bases, with 5 bases in the junction unmatched. From the cysteine through the phenylalanine, the CDR3 covers 14 amino acids. Only the CDR3 part of the read is kept: 42 bases, read in frame from the first base. Library preparation used the immunoSEQ multiplex PCR assay. On the study's bioinformatics: To diagnose cytomegalovirus status from the catalog of TCR beta chain sequences, a statistical classification framework was built. The clones in this table, taken by TCRdb from immuneACCESS, are in-frame only. Not every clone is retained; where verified, under half of the shortfall comes from an unresolved V gene, and the cause of the rest is unknown. That table supplies the V and J calls and clone size; D and trimming were determined from the DNA. The table for this sample lists tens of thousands of clones; roughly 90% of them were counted only once. The ten largest clones represent roughly 3.8% of the sample.

General findings and caveats noted by the study authors: A few of the identified cytomegalovirus-associated TCR beta chains were confirmed in vitro to be specific for cytomegalovirus antigens. The study listed 170 or so TCR beta chains as associated with cytomegalovirus. In a later analysis, TCRs clustered in the first cohort were found to also tend to co-occur in the 130 or so validation repertoires, with approximately 93% of cluster scores above 0. The validation cohort had no HLA typing available for a later analysis, so co-occurrence within that cohort was assessed over all 130 or so repertoires. It was suggested by the authors that the approach could potentially be generalized to other disease states and immunological phenotypes. Most TCR sequences were observed very rarely across donors, whereas some public TCRs were present in many individuals. Cytomegalovirus status was reported to be diagnosed by the classifier with high specificity and sensitivity in both the original and validation cohorts.

This clone is a singleton in its sample. The antigen this receptor binds is unknown. Per-nucleotide qualities are absent, and no much larger clonotype sits a single base away. The receptor's source is a woman aged 18-29 years in good health and CMV-seropositive. Source material: PBMCs. The chain is assembled from TRBV6-4 and TRBJ2-1, with 10 junctional bases fitting TRBD2. CDR3 protein: CASLTSGAYNEQFF. The DNA sequence is TGTGCCAGCCTAACTAGCGGGGCATACAATGAGCAGTTCTTC.